Shown below are 12 T cell receptor beta chains from a single sample sequenced in a study of CD8 T cells in ankylosing spondylitis. TCRdb reprocessed the 5' RACE reads with MiXCR, giving one entry per CDR3 protein. The table includes under 300,000 distinct CDR3 sequences, about 9.1% detected once. Sequencing used blood, either unsorted or a sorted T cell fraction (not recorded which). These TCRs come from a male donor with ankylosing spondylitis or in good health (not recorded which).

This clonotype was seen more than once but under ten times. The V and J genes are TRBV30 and TRBJ2-1, with D maybe TRBD1 (6 bases). With 2 bases removed from V and 9 bases from J, the gap between germline ends came to 11 bases. The V gene's germline CDR1 is GTSNPN and CDR2 SVGIG (reference sequence). This CDR3 region has 12 residues. CDR3 coding DNA: TGTGCCTGGAGTTCAGGGGCCAGTGAGCAGTTCTTC. Residues: CAWSSGASEQFF.

This clonotype was found many times. The CDR3, as DNA: TGCAGTGGAAGAGGGGGAAGCAATCAGCCCCAGCATTTT. This codes for CSGRGGSNQPQHF. J is TRBJ1-5 and V is TRBV20-1; D is possibly TRBD1 (6 bases). The CDR3 is 13 amino acids. The germline gives CDR1 DFQATT, CDR2 SNEGSKA (reference sequence). The V end lost 7 bases, the J end lost 1 base, and 11 bases lay between the germline ends.

This clonotype was detected only a few times. This sequence joins TRBV6-1 and TRBJ1-5, with D unresolved. CDR3 size: 14 residues. Germline V gene data show CDR1 as MNHNS and CDR2 as SASEGT. Deletions cut 7 bases from V and 7 bases from J, with 17 bases between. CDR3 DNA sequence: TGTGCCAGCACCCAGAGAGGACTTGGACAGCCCCAGCATTTT. Protein product: CASTQRGLGQPQHF.

This clonotype was picked up many times. The rearrangement joins TRBV12-3 or TRBV12-4 to TRBJ2-5; 9 bases line up with TRBD2. This CDR3 is built from 15 residues. V was pared by 4 bases and J by 5 bases, with 8 bases of the junction left unmatched. The chain's CDR3 is CASSSPGLAYETQYF. In nucleotides, the CDR3 is TGTGCCAGCAGTTCCCCGGGACTAGCATACGAGACCCAGTACTTC.

This clonotype has at least ten counts. J is TRBJ2-7 and V is TRBV4-3; D possibly corresponds to TRBD1 (5 bases). V was pared by 2 bases and J by 7 bases, with 18 bases between. There are 15 residues in the CDR3. Germline values: CDR1 LGHNA, CDR2 YSLEER. The chain's CDR3 is CASSQRLGPAWEQYF. CDR3 DNA: TGCGCCAGCAGCCAAAGACTGGGGCCGGCTTGGGAGCAGTACTTC.

This clonotype was seen many times. The chain carries TRBV5-4 and TRBJ2-1, with 12 bases fitting TRBD2. Germline trimming cut 6 bases from V and 9 bases from J; bases unmatched to any gene: 4. Germline CDR1 SGHNT, CDR2 YYREEE (reference sequence). The CDR3 contains 13 residues. As DNA, the CDR3 is TGTGCCAGCACCTGGACTAGCGGGGCTGAGCAGTTCTTC. It encodes CASTWTSGAEQFF.

This clonotype was seen repeatedly, ten times or more. The chain uses TRBV9 and TRBJ2-3; no reliable D call. The CDR3 sequence is 16 residues long. V lost 0 bases, J lost 0 bases, and 11 bases lay in between. Germline V gene sequence: CDR1 SGDLS, CDR2 YYNGEE. DNA for the CDR3: TGTGCCAGCAGCGTAGATCCTAACGGTAGCACAGATACGCAGTATTTT. Protein: CASSVDPNGSTDTQYF.

This clonotype was recorded a few times. This chain connects TRBV9 to TRBJ2-5, with TRBD2 identical over 10 bases. V lost 4 bases and J lost 2; bases outside the gene matches: 8. Looked up from germline, CDR1 is SGDLS and CDR2 is YYNGEE. CDR3 length: 16 amino acids. The CDR3 bases are TGTGCCAGCAGCCGGGTCAGCGGGAGGGAACAAGAGACCCAGTACTTC. This codes for CASSRVSGREQETQYF. The full variable domain, its missing parts supplied by reference TRBV9 and TRBJ2-5, is DSGVTQTPKHLITATGQRVTLRCSPRSGDLSVYWYQQSLDQGLQFLIQYYNGEERAKGNILERFSAQQFPDLHSELNLSSLELGDSALYFCASSRVSGREQETQYFGPGTRLLVL.

This clonotype appeared many times. This chain links TRBV20-1 with TRBJ1-2, with unresolved D. This CDR3 is 14 amino acids long. V shed 6 bases and J shed 1 base, with 15 bases lying between them. CDR1 is DFQATT and CDR2 is SNEGSKA in the germline V gene (reference sequence). CDR3 sequence (DNA): TGCAGTGCCAACAACCCAAGGGTTAACTATGGCTACACCTTC. Translated, it gives CSANNPRVNYGYTF.

This clonotype was observed at least ten times. This CDR3 is CAGDRDSYNEQFF. As DNA, the CDR3 is TGTGCCGGGGACAGGGACTCCTACAATGAGCAGTTCTTC. The rearrangement uses TRBV6-1 and TRBJ2-1, with 9 positions matching TRBD1. The CDR3 is made up of 13 amino acids. Germline loops: CDR1 MNHNS, CDR2 SASEGT. V shed 11 bases and J 0 bases; nucleotides not matched to a gene: 2.

This clonotype was seen ten or more times. The rearrangement uses TRBV12-3 or TRBV12-4 and TRBJ2-1, with 10 bases lining up with TRBD2. Unmatched junction bases numbered 12, after V lost 5 bases and J lost 8 bases. The CDR3 has 16 residues. CDR3 in amino acids: CASSDFLAGEGDEQFF. In DNA form, the CDR3 reads TGTGCCAGCAGTGACTTCCTAGCGGGAGAAGGGGATGAGCAGTTCTTC.

This clonotype was seen at least ten times. This CDR3 is CASSFAGHTDTQYF. For the CDR3, the DNA is TGTGCCAGCAGCTTTGCGGGGCACACAGATACGCAGTATTTT. The V gene is TRBV11-2, the J gene TRBJ2-3, with a weak D call TRBD2 (6 bases). Trimming pared 3 bases from V and 2 bases from J, leaving 9 bases between. CDR3 size: 14 residues. Germline values: CDR1 SGHAT, CDR2 FQNNGV. The variable domain in full, completed from reference TRBV11-2 and TRBJ2-3, reads EAGVAQSPRYKIIEKRQSVAFWCNPISGHATLYWYQQILGQGPKLLIQFQNNGVVDDSQLPKDRFSAERLKGVDSTLKIQPAKLEDSAVYLCASSFAGHTDTQYFGPGTRLTVL.